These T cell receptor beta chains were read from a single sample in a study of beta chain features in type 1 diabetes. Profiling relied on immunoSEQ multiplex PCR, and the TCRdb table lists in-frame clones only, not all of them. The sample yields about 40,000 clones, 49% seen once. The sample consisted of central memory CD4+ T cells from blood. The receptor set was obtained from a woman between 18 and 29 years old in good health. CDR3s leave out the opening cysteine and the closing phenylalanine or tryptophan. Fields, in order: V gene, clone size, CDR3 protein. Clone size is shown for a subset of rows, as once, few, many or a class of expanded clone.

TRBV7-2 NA ASSLRGLAAYNEQF
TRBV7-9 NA ASSPGRGLNSGNTIY
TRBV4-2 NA ASSESGGATDTQY
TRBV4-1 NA ASSQARLAGGRGGELF
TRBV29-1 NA SVGQGTGGRTEAF
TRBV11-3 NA ASSNQQGTGELF
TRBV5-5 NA ASSLLTSGNINEQF
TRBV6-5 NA ASSTRDKSSYEQY
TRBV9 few ASSVVASSHNEQF
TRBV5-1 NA ASTRTIGAGYNEQF
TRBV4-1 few ASSQDLVSSRNIQY
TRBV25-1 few ASSAQAGGRSDTQY
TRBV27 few ASSLRQFYGYT
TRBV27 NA ASSSMPLGTQY
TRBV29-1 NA SVERAGVKTDTQY
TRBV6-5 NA ASSAPDSSDTQY
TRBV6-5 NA ASSPGQSSTDTQY
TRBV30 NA AWNAAGSNQPQY
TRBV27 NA ASSFGRGEQY
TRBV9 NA ASSPRTGYQETQY
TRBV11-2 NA ASSLIRGQYNEQF
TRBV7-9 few ASSSGTGAIGQF
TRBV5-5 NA ASGLAGTDTQY
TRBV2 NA ASSENPGRDLYEQY
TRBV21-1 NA ASSLRDRHNQPQH